This T cell receptor beta chain was recovered during a study of cytomegalovirus exposure and HLA in healthy donors (dated by TCRdb to 2016 to 2017). Study-wide context: An earlier analysis of approximately 550 of the donors reported roughly 300 Gb of sequence data and some 100 million unique TCR beta sequences from around 200 million T cells. Approximately 330 gigabases of sequencing data and 91 million or so unique TCR sequences made up an early release that covered around 640 HLA-typed donors. The genetic ancestry cluster associated with self-reported Caucasian donors included around 76% of the 398 genotyped donors. The study was designed to test whether signatures of past pathogen exposure could be identified by cataloging public T cell receptors. The study profiled the T cell repertoires of about 720 subjects by immunosequencing and related them to cytomegalovirus serostatus. Along with the roughly 670-subject first cohort, a separate validation cohort of 120 different subjects was used. The study combined high-throughput TCR immunosequencing, statistical association of individual TCRs with disease status, and machine learning to predict cytomegalovirus infection status. A later analysis re-analyzed previously published TCR beta repertoires from 500 to 700 donors and added high-resolution HLA genotyping to study TCR occurrence patterns. In the later analysis, no new phenotypic data were used to find candidate immune exposures; instead, reliance was placed on TCR beta sequences and their occurrence across donors. An earlier analysis of 500 to 750 of the donors applied high-throughput TCR beta sequencing to assess whether each TCR beta V gene segment acted as functional or pseudogenic. Alongside the repertoire data, information on donor age, sex, ethnicity and CMV serostatus was compiled. In a later genetic analysis, genome-wide SNP genotypes for about three fifths of the roughly 670 donors were used, and that subset was treated as a discovery cohort. All discovery cohort repertoires had been generated on a single sequencing platform. Both class I and class II loci were covered by HLA typing, at four-digit resolution. The number of donors typed differed by locus, with about 629-640 for A, B, C, DRB1 and DQB1, around 520 for DQA1, under 610 for DPA1, and approximately 470 for DPB1. Because of strong linkage in the cohort, roughly five DR-DQ haplotypes were treated as single units for association and clustering. Among 398 genotyped donors of the cohort, an average of about 240,000 unique TCR beta nucleotide sequences were sequenced per donor, roughly 18% of them non-productive. Results the study describes overall, beyond this receptor: In a later analysis, HLA-associated TCR beta chains were found to be more clonally expanded and to have lower generation probabilities than equally common non-associated chains. The study gave a list of 150 to 200 TCR beta chains associated with cytomegalovirus. A further reported finding was that TCR beta sequences accurately predicted the HLA-A and HLA-B alleles for most subjects in the first cohort. Correlated functional status among segregating V segments might be attributable to linkage disequilibrium, but an unknown experimental factor could not be ruled out. Several of the top co-occurrence clusters appeared to be linked to parvovirus B19, influenza, CMV and Epstein-Barr virus, according to a later analysis. Most TCR sequences were observed very rarely across donors, whereas some public TCRs were present in many individuals. In a later analysis, some 18,000 TCR beta sequences were associated with specific HLA alleles at a false discovery rate of 0.05. The authors suggested that the approach could potentially be generalized to other disease states and immunological phenotypes. In this cohort, only TCR beta chains were sequenced, and detectable features were limited by the absence of alpha or paired-chain data. In a later genetic analysis, a missense DCLRE1C variant was associated with V-gene and J-gene trimming of TCR beta chains, and the association was replicated in an independent cohort. In a later genetic analysis, fewer N-insertions in productive TCRs were reported among donors in an Asian-associated ancestry cluster than the 666-donor mean. Most CMV-associated TCR beta chains appeared to be HLA-restricted in a later analysis, and the HLA associations seemed to be driven largely by CMV exposure. A group of highly shared sequence variants was considered likely to be a technical artifact of the sequencing pipeline. In vitro tests confirmed that a few of the cytomegalovirus-associated TCR beta chains recognize cytomegalovirus antigens. Because counts were too low, 15 to 20 rarely observed V segments, including chromosome 9 orphons, were excluded from the earlier analysis of under 650 of the donors. HLA typing was unavailable for some donors at each locus, so association tests used only the typed subset. The 87-base-pair reads could not distinguish some IMGT-functional V segments, including TRBV6-2 and TRBV6-3, so those segments were excluded. The classifier was reported to diagnose cytomegalovirus status with high specificity and sensitivity in both the original cohort and the validation cohort. An earlier analysis of approximately 500 of the donors showed that most TCR beta V segments appeared in productive rearrangements either about 90% or about 30% of the time, which broadly matched IMGT annotations. Sequencing depth was assumed to be roughly uniform across donors in the presence/absence analyses, though that assumption may not hold. A later analysis found that TCR association rates varied across HLA loci, with DRB1 alleles showing the most associated TCRs and HLA-C alleles the fewest. Strong co-occurrence of HLA alleles, especially DR and DQ, made assigning TCR associations to individual alleles difficult. CMV serostatus was the only immune exposure information available for the cohort.

The cohort was made up of 650 to 700 healthy bone marrow donors. At the time of sampling, all cohort members were nominally healthy, though unrecorded immune exposures were likely present. The donor tested CMV seronegative, placing the donor among the 350 or so seronegative members of the cohort. Every donor gave a peripheral blood sample, and the peripheral blood mononuclear cells from that sample were used for TCR beta sequencing. The Qiagen DNeasy Blood Extraction Kit was used to extract genomic DNA from the blood cell samples. Libraries were prepared through the immunoSEQ multiplex PCR assay. For the multiplex PCR, a mixture combining 60 forward primers for TCR Vbeta segments and 13 reverse primers for TCR Jbeta segments was used. The CDR3 region of rearranged TCR beta genes was amplified from genomic DNA by a multiplex PCR assay. On the Illumina HiSeq System, the amplified TCR beta libraries were sequenced as 87-base-pair reads. In the authors' own workflow: Across the roughly 640 repertoires, a later analysis counted tens of millions of unique TCR beta chains, about 10 million of which were shared by at least two donors. Raw reads were error-corrected and collapsed into unique sequences with a nearest-neighbor algorithm that merged closely related sequences to remove PCR and sequencing errors. Alignment of CDR3 sequences to IMGT reference sequences was used to assign V, D and J gene segments. Each retained sequence needed at least a six-nucleotide match to both a V gene segment and a J gene segment. Rearrangements were called productive when the CDR3 lacked stop codons and stayed in frame with V and J; all others were non-productive. CDR3 was defined according to IMGT convention as the region running from the second conserved V-encoded cysteine to the conserved J-encoded phenylalanine. Sequences without an unambiguous match to a single V gene segment were excluded from the earlier analysis of about 630 of the donors. In an earlier analysis of a few hundred of the donors, V segments were called functional above 56.7% productive rearrangements and were called segregating when the between-donor standard deviation exceeded 5%. A statistical classification framework was developed to diagnose cytomegalovirus status using the catalog of TCR beta chain sequences. In a later analysis, V and J genes were assigned by comparing TCR nucleotide sequences against IMGT/GENE-DB human TR gene sequences. A later analysis assigned CDR3 sequences and most-parsimonious VDJ recombination scenarios with the TCRdist pipeline. In a later analysis, each TCR beta chain was defined by its CDR3 amino acid sequence together with its V-gene family, and reads without a unique V-gene family were excluded. To address suspected cross-contamination and a sequencing artifact, a later analysis removed over 500 highly shared, low-generation-probability nucleotide sequences. For each public chain, a later analysis derived a clonal expansion index from normalized ranks of inferred template counts within each repertoire. In a later analysis, generation probabilities were computed with a VDJ recombination model fitted to out-of-frame rearrangements, and the resulting probabilities were checked against IGoR. A later analysis scored TCR-TCR, TCR-HLA and TCR-CMV co-occurrence with hypergeometric tests, applying a repertoire-size bias correction to TCR pairs. False discovery rates were estimated in a later analysis by permuting HLA or CMV assignments 20 times. In a later analysis, co-occurring TCRs were grouped using DBSCAN, with TCRdist sequence similarity added in when clustering inside HLA-allele-positive subsets. Repertoires with fewer than 30,000 or more than 120,000 public chains, plus five repertoires with anomalous nucleotide sharing, were excluded from co-occurrence clustering. In its TCRdb copy, this immuneACCESS table keeps in-frame sequences only and misses some clones. Where compared with another copy, unresolved V genes explain less than half of these, and the others have no known cause. The V and J calls and the clone size are those of that table, but D and trimming were determined from the DNA. This sample holds 150,000 to 200,000 clones; less than 80% were observed only once. The biggest ten clones account for about 3.2% of the sample.

There are a few counts of this clone. Its antigen is currently not known. No base quality information exists; no much larger clone differs at one position. V loses 2 bases, J loses 5 bases, and the germline ends lie 12 bases apart. CDR1 and CDR2 are read off the germline V gene (reference sequence) as LNHNV and YYDKDF. Inclusive of the bounding cysteine and phenylalanine, the CDR3 is 14 residues long. Only the CDR3 part of the read is kept: 42 bases, read in frame from the first base. The V and J segments used are TRBV15 and TRBJ2-5, with TRBD1 perhaps the D gene, on 5 matching bases. The origin of this receptor is a man in his forties in good health and CMV-seronegative. The sample was PBMCs. CDR3 loop: CATSRSRVGETQYF. The DNA sequence reads TGTGCCACCAGCAGAAGCAGGGTCGGCGAGACCCAGTACTTC.